These T cell receptor beta chains were read from a single sample in a study of Ad26.COV2.S vaccination and SARS-CoV-2 variants. This table comes from immunoSEQ multiplex PCR, and its TCRdb copy is limited to in-frame clones, with some not included. The sample has hundreds of thousands of clones, about 90% seen once. This specimen consisted of peripheral blood, obtained in a trial of Ad26.COV2.S vaccine versus placebo. The origin of the receptors is a person aged 18-60 years who received the Ad26.COV2.S COVID-19 vaccine or a placebo. Both conserved end residues are part of each CDR3. A D gene is named only where the DNA matches it firmly.

>TRBJ2-7|NA|TRBV5-1
TGCGCCAGCAGCTCGCAGGGGCCCGACTACGAGCAGTACTTC
CASSSQGPDYEQYF
>TRBJ2-1|NA|TRBV7-9
TGTGCCAGCAGCTTGGGGGCGCCAGCGCACTTCAATGAGCAGTTCTTC
CASSLGAPAHFNEQFF
>TRBJ2-6|NA|TRBV7-2
TGTGCCAGCAGCTTAGTCGCGGCGGCCGCCGGGGCCAACGTCCTGACTTTC
CASSLVAAAAGANVLTF
>TRBJ1-2|NA|TRBV6-5
TGTGCCAGCAGTTACTCGATTTGGGGGGAACTGGATGGCTACACCTTC
CASSYSIWGELDGYTF
>TRBJ2-3|NA|TRBV18
TGTGCCAGCTCACCAGGCAGAAAGGCTGATACGCAGTATTTT
CASSPGRKADTQYF
>TRBJ2-5|NA|TRBV5-1
TGCGCCAGCAGCTTGGTGAGGTTAAGGGAAGAGACCCAGTACTTC
CASSLVRLREETQYF
>TRBJ1-2|NA|TRBV10-3
TGTGCCATCAGTGTGGGCGGCAGCTATGGCTACACCTTC
CAISVGGSYGYTF
>TRBJ2-7|NA|TRBV23-1
TGCGCCAGCAGTCGGCCGGTCAGGATCCTAAGAGTAGCGGACAGATACGAGCAGTACTTC
CASSRPVRILRVADRYEQYF
>TRBJ1-4|NA|TRBV18
TGTGCCAGCTCACCAGGGCAGCCAACTAATGAAAAACTGTTTTTT
CASSPGQPTNEKLFF
>TRBJ2-7|NA|TRBV5-6
TGTGCCAGCAGCTTTCCCTTTACAGGATTTTACGAGCAGTACTTC
CASSFPFTGFYEQYF
>TRBJ2-1|TRBD1|TRBV5-1
TGCGCCAGCAGCTCCGGACAGGGGGATCCCAATGAGCAGTTCTTC
CASSSGQGDPNEQFF
>TRBJ2-5|NA|TRBV15
TGTGCCACCAGCAGAGATTACGGAGAGACCCAGTACTTC
CATSRDYGETQYF